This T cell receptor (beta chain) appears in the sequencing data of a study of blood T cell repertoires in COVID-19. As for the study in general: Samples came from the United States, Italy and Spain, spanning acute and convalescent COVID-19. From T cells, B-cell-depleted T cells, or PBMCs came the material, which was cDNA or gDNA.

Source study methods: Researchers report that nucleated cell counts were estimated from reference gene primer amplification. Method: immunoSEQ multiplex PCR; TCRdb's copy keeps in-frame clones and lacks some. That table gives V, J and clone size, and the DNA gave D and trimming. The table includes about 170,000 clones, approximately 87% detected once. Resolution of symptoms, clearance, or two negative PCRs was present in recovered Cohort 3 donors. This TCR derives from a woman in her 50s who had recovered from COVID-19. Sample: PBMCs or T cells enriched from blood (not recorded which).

In nucleotides, the CDR3 is TGCGCCAGCAGCCGGATTGTCGGGACAGGGATCGGCAATCAGCCCCAGCATTTT. It yields the protein CASSRIVGTGIGNQPQHF. The rearrangement joins TRBV4-1 to TRBJ1-5, with 9 bases that match TRBD1. V lost 4 bases and J lost 2; bases outside the gene matches: 12. The CDR3 has 18 residues. Per germline, CDR1 MGHRA and CDR2 YSYEKL.